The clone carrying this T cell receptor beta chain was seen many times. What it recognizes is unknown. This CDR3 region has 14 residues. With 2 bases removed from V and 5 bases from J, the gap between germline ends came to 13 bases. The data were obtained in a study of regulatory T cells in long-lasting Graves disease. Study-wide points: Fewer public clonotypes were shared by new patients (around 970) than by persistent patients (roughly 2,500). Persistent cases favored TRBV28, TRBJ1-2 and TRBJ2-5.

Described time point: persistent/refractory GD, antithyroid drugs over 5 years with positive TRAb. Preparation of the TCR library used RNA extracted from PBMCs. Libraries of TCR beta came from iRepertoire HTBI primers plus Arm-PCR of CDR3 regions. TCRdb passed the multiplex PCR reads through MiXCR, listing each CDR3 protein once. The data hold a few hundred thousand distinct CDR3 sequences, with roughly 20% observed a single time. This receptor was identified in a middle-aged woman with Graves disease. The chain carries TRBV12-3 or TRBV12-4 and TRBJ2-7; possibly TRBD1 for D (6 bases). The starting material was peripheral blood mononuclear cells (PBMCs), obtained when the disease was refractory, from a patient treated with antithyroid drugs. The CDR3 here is CASSLRQDRDEQYF. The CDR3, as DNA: TGTGCCAGCAGTTTAAGACAGGATAGAGACGAGCAGTACTTC.